The 7 T cell receptor beta chains below all came from one sample that was sequenced in a study of cytomegalovirus exposure and HLA in healthy donors. The PCR was carried out with 60 Vbeta primers and 13 Jbeta primers. Generated by immunoSEQ multiplex PCR, the TCRdb table keeps only in-frame clones and is missing some. The table lists around 140,000 clones, 75% to 85% of them singletons. The sequencing input was PBMCs. The receptors come from a woman aged 18-35 years in good health and CMV-seropositive.

This sequence joins TRBV7-9 and TRBJ2-1, with D maybe TRBD1 (6 bases). V lost 4 bases and J lost 5, with 15 bases in between. The CDR3 length is 15 residues. The germline V gene encodes CDR1 SEHNR and CDR2 FQNEAQ (reference sequence). DNA for the CDR3: TGTGCCAGCAGCTCGCTCAGGGGCATACACAATGAGCAGTTCTTC. Translated: CASSSLRGIHNEQFF.

J is TRBJ2-3 and V is TRBV15, with 12 bases that match TRBD2. The V gene end was trimmed by 0 bases and the J gene end by 2 bases; junction bases not matched to a gene: 9. There are 19 residues in the CDR3. In germline, CDR1 is LNHNV, CDR2 YYDKDF (reference sequence). CDR3 sequence: CATSRDWASGGANTDTQYF. The CDR3 DNA reads TGTGCCACCAGCAGAGATTGGGCTAGCGGGGGGGCAAACACAGATACGCAGTATTTT.

The gene calls are TRBV5-6 and TRBJ1-6; D gene ambiguous. Trimming took 0 bases from V and 0 from J, leaving 16 bases between them. CDR3 length: 19 amino acids. CDR1 is SGHDT, CDR2 YYEEEE, per germline. CDR3 protein: CASSLGISQASSYNSPLHF. CDR3 in DNA: TGTGCCAGCAGCTTGGGGATTTCGCAGGCAAGCTCCTATAATTCACCCCTCCACTTT.

J is TRBJ2-5 and V is TRBV6-5, with 7 bases aligning to TRBD2. Germline V gives CDR1 MNHEY, CDR2 SVGAGI. The V and J ends lost 5 bases and 1 base, in that order; junction bases with no gene match: 4. The CDR3 has 14 amino acids. In DNA form, the CDR3 reads TGTGCCAGCAGTGACCCGGGGGGCCAAGAGACCCAGTACTTC. This gives the protein CASSDPGGQETQYF.

V is TRBV6-5 and J is TRBJ1-2, with D perhaps matching TRBD1 (6 bases). Germline CDR1 MNHEY, CDR2 SVGAGI. V was shortened by 7 bases and J by 2 bases, with 17 bases between the two germline ends. The CDR3 totals 15 residues. The DNA for the CDR3 is TGTGCCAGCAAACCCTCAGGACAGTCCAACTATGGCTACACCTTC. This codes for CASKPSGQSNYGYTF.

This clone came up a few times. CDR3 in amino acids: CASSLWSAGWNQETQYF. CDR3 in DNA: TGTGCCAGCAGTTTATGGTCGGCAGGGTGGAACCAAGAGACCCAGTACTTC. This chain joins TRBV28 and TRBJ2-5; possible D gene TRBD1, 5 bases. V was cut by 0 bases and J by 0 bases, with 14 bases left in between. Germline lookup yields CDR1 MDHEN and CDR2 SYDVKM. This CDR3 contains 17 residues.

This clone has just one count. The chain carries TRBV4-3 and TRBJ2-1; D is possibly TRBD1 (5 bases). Germline V gene lookup returns CDR1 LGHNA and CDR2 YSLEER. V dropped 7 bases and J dropped 4 bases, with 11 bases sitting between them. There are 13 residues in the CDR3. CDR3 region: CASIPQGYNEQFF. The CDR3 DNA reads as TGCGCCAGCATTCCCCAGGGATACAATGAGCAGTTCTTC.